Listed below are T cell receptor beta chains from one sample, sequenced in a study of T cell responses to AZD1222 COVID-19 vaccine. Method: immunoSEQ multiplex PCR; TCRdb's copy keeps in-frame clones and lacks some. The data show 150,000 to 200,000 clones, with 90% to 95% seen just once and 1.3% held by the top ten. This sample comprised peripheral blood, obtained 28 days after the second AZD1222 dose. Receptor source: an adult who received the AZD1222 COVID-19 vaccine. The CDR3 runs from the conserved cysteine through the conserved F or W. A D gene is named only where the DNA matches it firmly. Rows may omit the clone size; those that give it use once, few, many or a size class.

CDR3 DNA: TGCGCCAGCAGCCGGGGAGCCGGTGAAAAACTGTTTTTT
CDR3 protein: CASSRGAGEKLFF
J gene: TRBJ1-4
clone size: -
D gene: -
V gene: TRBV5-1

CDR3 DNA: TGTGCCAGCAGCTACGGGACAGGGGCAACCGGGGAGCTGTTTTTT
CDR3 protein: CASSYGTGATGELFF
J gene: TRBJ2-2
clone size: -
D gene: TRBD1
V gene: TRBV3-1/TRBV3-2

CDR3 DNA: TGTGCCAGCAGTTTAAGCGGGAGCCACACCGGGGAGCTGTTTTTT
CDR3 protein: CASSLSGSHTGELFF
J gene: TRBJ2-2
clone size: -
D gene: TRBD2
V gene: TRBV27

CDR3 DNA: TGTGCCAGCAACGCGGGGGACTTCCCCCAGCCCCAGCATTTT
CDR3 protein: CASNAGDFPQPQHF
J gene: TRBJ1-5
clone size: -
D gene: -
V gene: TRBV6-5

CDR3 DNA: TGTGCCAGCAGCCTAGATCTCCCTGAAGCTTTCTTT
CDR3 protein: CASSLDLPEAFF
J gene: TRBJ1-1
clone size: -
D gene: -
V gene: TRBV14

CDR3 DNA: TGCAGCGTGGACACTTCGAACACCGGGGAGCTGTTTTTT
CDR3 protein: CSVDTSNTGELFF
J gene: TRBJ2-2
clone size: -
D gene: -
V gene: TRBV29-1

CDR3 DNA: TGTGCCAGCAGTGAACAGGGAGGGGTCTCTGAAGCTTTCTTT
CDR3 protein: CASSEQGGVSEAFF
J gene: TRBJ1-1
clone size: few
D gene: -
V gene: TRBV6-1

CDR3 DNA: TGCGCCAGCAGCCAAGATCGTACTACCGGCTACAATGAGCAGTTCTTC
CDR3 protein: CASSQDRTTGYNEQFF
J gene: TRBJ2-1
clone size: -
D gene: -
V gene: TRBV4-1

CDR3 DNA: TGTGCCAGCTCACCAGGGACAACTCACAATGAGCAGTTCTTC
CDR3 protein: CASSPGTTHNEQFF
J gene: TRBJ2-1
clone size: -
D gene: -
V gene: TRBV18

CDR3 DNA: TGTGCCAGCAGTCCCGGGACAGGAAGCAATCAGCCCCAGCATTTT
CDR3 protein: CASSPGTGSNQPQHF
J gene: TRBJ1-5
clone size: -
D gene: TRBD1
V gene: TRBV27

CDR3 DNA: TGTGCCACCTCGCGTTCGGGGGACTATGGCTACACCTTC
CDR3 protein: CATSRSGDYGYTF
J gene: TRBJ1-2
clone size: -
D gene: -
V gene: TRBV19

CDR3 DNA: TGCGCCAGCAGCATCGGACAGCAGACTAGCACAGATACGCAGTATTTT
CDR3 protein: CASSIGQQTSTDTQYF
J gene: TRBJ2-3
clone size: -
D gene: -
V gene: TRBV5-1

CDR3 DNA: TGCAGCGTTGACTTGACAGGGGTTAACTATGGCTACACCTTC
CDR3 protein: CSVDLTGVNYGYTF
J gene: TRBJ1-2
clone size: -
D gene: TRBD1
V gene: TRBV29-1

CDR3 DNA: TGTGCCAGTAGTGTCGCCGGCTACACTGAAGCTTTCTTT
CDR3 protein: CASSVAGYTEAFF
J gene: TRBJ1-1
clone size: -
D gene: -
V gene: TRBV19

CDR3 DNA: TGTGCCAGCAGCTTCTACTCAGGGATGAATGAAAAACTGTTTTTT
CDR3 protein: CASSFYSGMNEKLFF
J gene: TRBJ1-4
clone size: -
D gene: -
V gene: TRBV7-2

CDR3 DNA: TGTGCCAGCAGTTCTCTAGCGGGAGAGGTTGATGAGCAGTTCTTC
CDR3 protein: CASSSLAGEVDEQFF
J gene: TRBJ2-1
clone size: once
D gene: TRBD2
V gene: TRBV11-2

CDR3 DNA: TGTGCCAGCAGTAATTGGAACACTGAAGCTTTCTTT
CDR3 protein: CASSNWNTEAFF
J gene: TRBJ1-1
clone size: -
D gene: -
V gene: TRBV2

CDR3 DNA: TGTGCCAGCAGCCAAGCCTTCGTCGGACAGGGGGCATCCGGGGAGCTGTTTTTT
CDR3 protein: CASSQAFVGQGASGELFF
J gene: TRBJ2-2
clone size: -
D gene: TRBD1
V gene: TRBV14

CDR3 DNA: TGCGCCAGCAGCCAAGATTCGGGGGGGCCCTACGAGCAGTACTTC
CDR3 protein: CASSQDSGGPYEQYF
J gene: TRBJ2-7
clone size: -
D gene: TRBD2
V gene: TRBV4-3

CDR3 DNA: TGCAGCGTTGAACAGATTCGGCTCTATGGCTACACCTTC
CDR3 protein: CSVEQIRLYGYTF
J gene: TRBJ1-2
clone size: -
D gene: -
V gene: TRBV29-1

CDR3 DNA: TGTGCCTGGAGTGTCTCCGCCGCCTATGGCTACACCTTC
CDR3 protein: CAWSVSAAYGYTF
J gene: TRBJ1-2
clone size: -
D gene: -
V gene: TRBV30

CDR3 DNA: TGTGCCAGCAGCTTTATCGGGGGGAGCACAGATACGCAGTATTTT
CDR3 protein: CASSFIGGSTDTQYF
J gene: TRBJ2-3
clone size: -
D gene: TRBD2
V gene: TRBV7-9

CDR3 DNA: TGTGCCAGCAGTGAACACGGGAAGAATCAGCCCCAGCATTTT
CDR3 protein: CASSEHGKNQPQHF
J gene: TRBJ1-5
clone size: -
D gene: -
V gene: TRBV2

CDR3 DNA: TGTGCCAGCAGCTTAGGGACAGGTGACGGCGAGCAGTACTTC
CDR3 protein: CASSLGTGDGEQYF
J gene: TRBJ2-7
clone size: -
D gene: -
V gene: TRBV13

CDR3 DNA: TGTGCCAGCAGCGGTCACATTGAGGAGACCCAGTACTTC
CDR3 protein: CASSGHIEETQYF
J gene: TRBJ2-5
clone size: -
D gene: -
V gene: TRBV6-5

CDR3 DNA: TGTGCCAGCAGCCCGGGGCCTAGCTTATTCTACGAGCAGTACTTC
CDR3 protein: CASSPGPSLFYEQYF
J gene: TRBJ2-7
clone size: -
D gene: -
V gene: TRBV3-1/TRBV3-2

CDR3 DNA: TGTGCCAGCAGACTAGGGACTGTCGCGGGTAATGAAAAACTGTTTTTT
CDR3 protein: CASRLGTVAGNEKLFF
J gene: TRBJ1-4
clone size: -
D gene: -
V gene: TRBV2

CDR3 DNA: TGTGCCAGTAACTTCGGGGGCGGGGGCACTGAAGCTTTCTTT
CDR3 protein: CASNFGGGGTEAFF
J gene: TRBJ1-1
clone size: -
D gene: -
V gene: TRBV19

CDR3 DNA: TGTGCCAGCAGCGCCGGATCGAACACTGAAGCTTTCTTT
CDR3 protein: CASSAGSNTEAFF
J gene: TRBJ1-1
clone size: -
D gene: -
V gene: TRBV9

CDR3 DNA: TGTGCCAGCAGTCACAGGGGGCTCACTGAAGCTTTCTTT
CDR3 protein: CASSHRGLTEAFF
J gene: TRBJ1-1
clone size: -
D gene: TRBD1
V gene: TRBV2

CDR3 DNA: TGTGCCAGCAGCCAAGGGACAGCCGGGGGCTACACCTTC
CDR3 protein: CASSQGTAGGYTF
J gene: TRBJ1-2
clone size: -
D gene: TRBD1
V gene: TRBV5-8

CDR3 DNA: TGTGCCAGCAGCTTTAGCCTCCGGAGCTCCTATAATTCACCCCTCCACTTT
CDR3 protein: CASSFSLRSSYNSPLHF
J gene: TRBJ1-6
clone size: few
D gene: -
V gene: TRBV5-4

CDR3 DNA: TGTGCCAGCAGCTCCGGGACAGGGGACACCGGGGAGCTGTTTTTT
CDR3 protein: CASSSGTGDTGELFF
J gene: TRBJ2-2
clone size: few
D gene: TRBD1
V gene: TRBV6-2/TRBV6-3

CDR3 DNA: TGTGCCAGCAGCTTGAGGGGGGTCGCTTCCGAGCAGTACTTC
CDR3 protein: CASSLRGVASEQYF
J gene: TRBJ2-7
clone size: -
D gene: -
V gene: TRBV5-6

CDR3 DNA: TGTGCCAGCTCACCCGGTAACTATGGCTACACCTTC
CDR3 protein: CASSPGNYGYTF
J gene: TRBJ1-2
clone size: -
D gene: -
V gene: TRBV18

CDR3 DNA: TGTGCCAGCGGTTTTGTGGGGTTTGGAGGAAACACCATATATTTT
CDR3 protein: CASGFVGFGGNTIYF
J gene: TRBJ1-3
clone size: -
D gene: -
V gene: TRBV7-2

CDR3 DNA: TGTGCCAGCAGCCACAGGGTCAACACTGAAGCTTTCTTT
CDR3 protein: CASSHRVNTEAFF
J gene: TRBJ1-1
clone size: -
D gene: -
V gene: TRBV27

CDR3 DNA: TGTGCCAGCAGGGACAGGGCGAATGAAAAACTGTTTTTT
CDR3 protein: CASRDRANEKLFF
J gene: TRBJ1-4
clone size: -
D gene: TRBD1
V gene: TRBV6-4

CDR3 DNA: TGCGCCAGTACGCAGGGGGCCAAGTACGAGCAGTACTTC
CDR3 protein: CASTQGAKYEQYF
J gene: TRBJ2-7
clone size: once
D gene: TRBD1
V gene: TRBV5-1

CDR3 DNA: TGCGCCAGCAGCCCAACCGACAGGGGCTACGGCTATGGCTACACCTTC
CDR3 protein: CASSPTDRGYGYGYTF
J gene: TRBJ1-2
clone size: -
D gene: TRBD1
V gene: TRBV5-1

CDR3 DNA: TGTGCCAGCAGCGGGGGGACAGGGGGGTCCTACGAGCAGTACTTC
CDR3 protein: CASSGGTGGSYEQYF
J gene: TRBJ2-7
clone size: -
D gene: TRBD1
V gene: TRBV5-4

CDR3 DNA: TGTGCCAGCAGCCTCCCAGGGGGTTGGGAAAAACTGTTTTTT
CDR3 protein: CASSLPGGWEKLFF
J gene: TRBJ1-4
clone size: -
D gene: TRBD1
V gene: TRBV7-8

CDR3 DNA: TGTGCCAGTAGTGACGGGCCAACCTACGAGCAGTACTTC
CDR3 protein: CASSDGPTYEQYF
J gene: TRBJ2-7
clone size: -
D gene: -
V gene: TRBV19

CDR3 DNA: TGTGCCAGCAACCCGGGACTAGCGGGAGGAGGCAGAAAGGAAGATACGCAGTATTTT
CDR3 protein: CASNPGLAGGGRKEDTQYF
J gene: TRBJ2-3
clone size: once
D gene: TRBD2
V gene: TRBV28

CDR3 DNA: TGCAGCACTTGGGACAGGGAGAACTCGGGAGCCAAAAACATTCAGTACTTC
CDR3 protein: CSTWDRENSGAKNIQYF
J gene: TRBJ2-4
clone size: once
D gene: TRBD1
V gene: TRBV29-1

CDR3 DNA: TGTGCCAGCAGTTTAAGCAGGTTGTCGGGAAACACCATATATTTT
CDR3 protein: CASSLSRLSGNTIYF
J gene: TRBJ1-3
clone size: -
D gene: -
V gene: TRBV28

CDR3 DNA: TGTGCCAGCAGCCTTTTGCAGGGCGCGAATAATTCACCCCTCCACTTT
CDR3 protein: CASSLLQGANNSPLHF
J gene: TRBJ1-6
clone size: -
D gene: -
V gene: TRBV7-9

CDR3 DNA: TGTGCCAGTGCCAATGGGCTAGGAGATACGCAGTATTTT
CDR3 protein: CASANGLGDTQYF
J gene: TRBJ2-3
clone size: -
D gene: -
V gene: TRBV6-5

CDR3 DNA: TGTGCCAGCAGGTCGACAGGGGGTGGTCAGCCCCAGCATTTT
CDR3 protein: CASRSTGGGQPQHF
J gene: TRBJ1-5
clone size: -
D gene: TRBD1
V gene: TRBV2